Listed below are T cell receptor beta chains from one sample, sequenced in a study of T cell responses to AZD1222 COVID-19 vaccine. This table comes from immunoSEQ multiplex PCR, and its TCRdb copy is limited to in-frame clones, with some not included. This table has 150,000 to 200,000 clones, almost 95% appearing once. Source: peripheral blood, taken on day 0 of AZD1222 vaccination. The receptors were sampled from an adult in good health. Each CDR3 is given with its conserved first and last residue. A D gene is named only where the DNA matches it firmly. Expanded clones get a size class; other rows say once, few or many, or leave the size out.

d_call j_call clone_size v_call cdr3_nt cdr3_aa
NA TRBJ1-2 NA TRBV2 TGTGCCAGCAGTAGGGGCCAGGGGACCTTGAGCTATGGCTACACCTTC CASSRGQGTLSYGYTF
NA TRBJ2-2 NA TRBV9 TGTGCCAGCAGCGTAGGCCCAGGGGCGAACACCGGGGAGCTGTTTTTT CASSVGPGANTGELFF
NA TRBJ1-1 NA TRBV20-1 TGCAGTGCTAGCTCGACTGCCTTT CSASSTAF
TRBD2 TRBJ2-7 NA TRBV15 TGTGCCACCAGCAGAGATTTGGCGGGAGGTTACGAGCAGTACTTC CATSRDLAGGYEQYF
NA TRBJ1-5 NA TRBV10-3 TGTGCCACCACCGGACAAACCGATCAGCCCCAGCATTTT CATTGQTDQPQHF
NA TRBJ1-1 NA TRBV27 TGTGCCAGCAGTTTATTACGGGGAAACACTGAAGCTTTCTTT CASSLLRGNTEAFF
NA TRBJ1-3 NA TRBV7-9 TGTGCCAGTCGCAAGGGCGGAGACACCATATATTTT CASRKGGDTIYF
NA TRBJ1-2 NA TRBV29-1 TGCAGCGTTGAACGGGAAATTAACTATGGCTACACCTTC CSVEREINYGYTF
NA TRBJ1-2 once TRBV24-1 TGTGCCACCAGTGATTGGACAAAAGAGAACTATGGCTACACCTTC CATSDWTKENYGYTF
NA TRBJ1-5 NA TRBV5-6 TGTGCCAGCAGCCTACGTCGTCGACTAGGCCATCAGCCCCAGCATTTT CASSLRRRLGHQPQHF
NA TRBJ1-4 NA TRBV4-1 TGCGCCAGCAGCCAAGTCTACAGGTTTGCAACTAATGAAAAACTGTTTTTT CASSQVYRFATNEKLFF
NA TRBJ2-1 NA TRBV6-5 TGTGCCAGCAGTTTACAGGGTTCCTACAATGAGCAGTTCTTC CASSLQGSYNEQFF
TRBD1 TRBJ1-1 NA TRBV7-9 TGTGCCAGCAGCTTACGGGACAGTGAAGCTTTCTTT CASSLRDSEAFF
NA TRBJ1-5 few TRBV6-5 TGTGCCAGCAGTTCTGCAGGGGAGGGTAATCGGCCCCAGCATTTT CASSSAGEGNRPQHF
NA TRBJ2-3 NA TRBV3-1/TRBV3-2 TGTGCCAGCAGCCAAGACGCAGGGCCCACAGATACGCAGTATTTT CASSQDAGPTDTQYF
TRBD1 TRBJ1-3 NA TRBV7-2 TGTGCCAGCAGCCCAAGGGGGCACACTGGAAACACCATATATTTT CASSPRGHTGNTIYF
NA TRBJ1-2 NA TRBV19 TGTGCCAGTACCCCCCGTGGGCAGGATAACTATGGCTACACCTTC CASTPRGQDNYGYTF